Listed here is a single TCR beta chain. The data originate from a study of human T cells and chemical hapten exposure. Background on the study: Patients were given diphenylcyclopropenone on the scalp weekly across the roughly 25-week study. Chiefly women, the patients showed alopecia areata, totalis or universalis.

Time point given: pre-sensitization, week 0. Treatment noted: therapeutic diphenylcyclopropenone sensitization with weekly scalp DPC. Only after blood had been drawn was each patch test applied. The V gene lost 10 bases and the J gene lost 2 bases, with 18 bases spanning the gap. CDR1 is ENHRY, CDR2 SYGVKD, per germline. There are 15 residues in the CDR3. It was the library that attached unique molecular identifiers to individual cDNA molecules. MiXCR was run by TCRdb on the RACE reads, yielding one entry per CDR3 protein. The table records more than 250,000 distinct CDR3 sequences, about 8.1% of them present only once.

This sample comprised whole blood, obtained in connection with sensitization to the hapten diphenylcyclopropenone (DPC). The chain uses TRBV10-3 and TRBJ1-5, with D unresolved. This TCR derives from a woman aged 40 to 50 with alopecia areata. Some clones in this sample may be carry-over from other donors' samples. The CDR3 loop is CATQVGYGGNQPQHF. In nucleotides, the CDR3 is TGTGCCACCCAAGTGGGGTATGGGGGCAATCAGCCCCAGCATTTT.